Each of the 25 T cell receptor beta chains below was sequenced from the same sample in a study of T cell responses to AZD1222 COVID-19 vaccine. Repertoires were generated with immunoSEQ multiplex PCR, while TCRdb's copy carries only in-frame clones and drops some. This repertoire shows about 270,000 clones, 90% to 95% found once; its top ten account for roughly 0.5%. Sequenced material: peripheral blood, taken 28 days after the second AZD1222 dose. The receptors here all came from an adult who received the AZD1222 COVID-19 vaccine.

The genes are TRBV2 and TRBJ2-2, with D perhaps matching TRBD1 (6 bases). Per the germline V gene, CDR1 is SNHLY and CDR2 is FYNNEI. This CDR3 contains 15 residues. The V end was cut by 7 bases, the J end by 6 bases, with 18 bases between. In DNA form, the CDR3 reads TGTGCCAGCACCCGGTCTAGGGGGAGTGCCGGGGAGCTGTTTTTT. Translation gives CASTRSRGSAGELFF.

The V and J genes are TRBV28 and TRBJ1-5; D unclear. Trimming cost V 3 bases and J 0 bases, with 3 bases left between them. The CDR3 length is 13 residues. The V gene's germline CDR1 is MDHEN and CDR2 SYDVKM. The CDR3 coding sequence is TGTGCCAGCAGTTTTAATAGCAATCAGCCCCAGCATTTT. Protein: CASSFNSNQPQHF.

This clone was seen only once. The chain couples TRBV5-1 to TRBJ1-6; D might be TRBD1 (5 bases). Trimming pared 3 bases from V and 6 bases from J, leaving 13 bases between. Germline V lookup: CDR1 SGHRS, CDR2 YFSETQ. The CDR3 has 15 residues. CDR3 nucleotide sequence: TGCGCCAGCAGCTGGGGGATAGGGCGTAATTCACCCCTCCACTTT. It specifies CASSWGIGRNSPLHF.

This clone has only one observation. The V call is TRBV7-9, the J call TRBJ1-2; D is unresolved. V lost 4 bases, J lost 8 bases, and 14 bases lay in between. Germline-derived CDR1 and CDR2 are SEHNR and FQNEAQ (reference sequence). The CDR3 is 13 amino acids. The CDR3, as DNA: TGTGCCAGCAGCTCTGAAGGCCTGCGGGGCTACACCTTC. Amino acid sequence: CASSSEGLRGYTF.

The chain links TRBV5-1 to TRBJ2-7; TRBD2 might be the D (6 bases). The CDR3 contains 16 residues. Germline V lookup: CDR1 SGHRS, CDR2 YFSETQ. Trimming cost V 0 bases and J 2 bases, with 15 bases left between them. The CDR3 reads CASSLEEGPSAYEQYF. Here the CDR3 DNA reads TGCGCCAGCAGCTTGGAGGAGGGGCCTTCAGCCTACGAGCAGTACTTC.

CDR3 bases: TGTGCCAGCAGCCCCAGGGGTAATCAGCCCCAGCATTTT. Its protein product is CASSPRGNQPQHF. This sequence joins TRBV3-1 (or the pseudogene TRBV3-2) and TRBJ1-5; possible D gene TRBD1, 6 bases. Trimming removed 4 bases at V and 4 bases at J, with 8 bases between. The germline CDR1 and CDR2 sequences are LGHDT and YNNKEL (reference sequence). This CDR3 has 13 residues.

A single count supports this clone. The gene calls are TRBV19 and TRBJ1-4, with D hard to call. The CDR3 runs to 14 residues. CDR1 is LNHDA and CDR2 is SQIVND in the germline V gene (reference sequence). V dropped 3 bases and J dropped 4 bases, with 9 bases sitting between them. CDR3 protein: CASSIRDHNEKLFF. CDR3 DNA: TGTGCCAGTAGTATCCGAGACCATAATGAAAAACTGTTTTTT. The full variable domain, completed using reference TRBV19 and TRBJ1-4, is DGGITQSPKYLFRKEGQNVTLSCEQNLNHDAMYWYRQDPGQGLRLIYYSQIVNDFQKGDIAEGYSVSREKKESFPLTVTSAQKNPTAFYLCASSIRDHNEKLFFGSGTQLSVL.

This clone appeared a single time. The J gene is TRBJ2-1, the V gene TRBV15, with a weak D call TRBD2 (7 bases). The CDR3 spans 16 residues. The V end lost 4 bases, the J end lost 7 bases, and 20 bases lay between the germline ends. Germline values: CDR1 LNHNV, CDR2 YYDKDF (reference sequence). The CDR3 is CATSTLGGGSGNEQFF. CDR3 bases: TGTGCCACCAGCACCCTCGGGGGCGGGAGTGGAAATGAGCAGTTCTTC.

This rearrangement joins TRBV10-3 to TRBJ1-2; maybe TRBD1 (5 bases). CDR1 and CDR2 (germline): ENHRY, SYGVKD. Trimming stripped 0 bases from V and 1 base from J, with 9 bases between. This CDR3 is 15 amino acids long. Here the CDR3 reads CAISESEGNNYGYTF. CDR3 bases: TGTGCCATCAGTGAGTCGGAGGGGAATAACTATGGCTACACCTTC.

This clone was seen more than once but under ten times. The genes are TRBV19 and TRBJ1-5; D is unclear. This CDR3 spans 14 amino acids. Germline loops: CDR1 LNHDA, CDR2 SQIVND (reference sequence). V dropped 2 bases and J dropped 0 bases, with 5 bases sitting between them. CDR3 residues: CASSITVSNQPQHF. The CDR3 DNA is TGTGCCAGTAGTATAACAGTTAGCAATCAGCCCCAGCATTTT.

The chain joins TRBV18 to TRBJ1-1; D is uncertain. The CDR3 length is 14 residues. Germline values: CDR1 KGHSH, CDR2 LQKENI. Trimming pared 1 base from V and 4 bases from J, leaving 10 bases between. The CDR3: CASSPRIGSTEAFF. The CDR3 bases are TGTGCCAGCTCACCACGGATCGGGAGCACTGAAGCTTTCTTT. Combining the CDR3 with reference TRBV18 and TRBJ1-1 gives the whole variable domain NAGVMQNPRHLVRRRGQEARLRCSPMKGHSHVYWYRQLPEEGLKFMVYLQKENIIDESGMPKERFSAEFPKEGPSILRIQQVVRGDSAAYFCASSPRIGSTEAFFGQGTRLTVV.

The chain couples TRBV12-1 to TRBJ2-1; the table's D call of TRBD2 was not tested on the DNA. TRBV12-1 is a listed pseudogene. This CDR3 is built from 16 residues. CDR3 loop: CASSSPSGGPENEQFF. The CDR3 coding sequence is TGTGCCAGCAGCTCTCCAAGCGGGGGGCCGGAGAATGAGCAGTTCTTC.

The CDR3 coding sequence is TGCAGTGCTGCGGGGGCGGCTGAAGCTTTCTTT. Residues: CSAAGAAEAFF. The chain carries TRBV20-1 and TRBJ1-1; perhaps TRBD1 as D (6 bases). The V gene's germline CDR1 is DFQATT and CDR2 SNEGSKA (reference sequence). This CDR3 has 11 amino acids. Trimming pared 5 bases from V and 6 bases from J, leaving 10 bases between.

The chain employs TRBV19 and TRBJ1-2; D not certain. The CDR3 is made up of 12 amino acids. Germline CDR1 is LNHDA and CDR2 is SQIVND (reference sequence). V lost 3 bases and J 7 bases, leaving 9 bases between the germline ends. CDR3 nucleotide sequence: TGTGCCAGTAGTATGTCCGGGGTTGGCTACACCTTC. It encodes CASSMSGVGYTF.

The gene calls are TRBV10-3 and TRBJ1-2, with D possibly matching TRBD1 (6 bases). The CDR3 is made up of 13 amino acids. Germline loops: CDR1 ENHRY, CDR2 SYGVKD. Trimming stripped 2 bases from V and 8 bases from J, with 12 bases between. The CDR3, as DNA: TGTGCCATCAGTGAGGGGGACATCGGCGGCTACACCTTC. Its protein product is CAISEGDIGGYTF.

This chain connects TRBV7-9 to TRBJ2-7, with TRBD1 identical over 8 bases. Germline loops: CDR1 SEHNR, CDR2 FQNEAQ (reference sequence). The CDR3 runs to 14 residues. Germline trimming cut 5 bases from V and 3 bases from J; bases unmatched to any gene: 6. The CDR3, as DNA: TGTGCCAGCAGCCCCGGGACAGGCGACTACGAGCAGTACTTC. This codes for CASSPGTGDYEQYF.

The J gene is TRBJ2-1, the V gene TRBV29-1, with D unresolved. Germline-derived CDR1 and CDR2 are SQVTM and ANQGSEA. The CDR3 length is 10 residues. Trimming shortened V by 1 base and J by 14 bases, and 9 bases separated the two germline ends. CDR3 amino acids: CSVEARRKFF. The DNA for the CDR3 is TGCAGCGTTGAAGCCCGAAGGAAGTTCTTC.

The CDR3 here is CASSLESWEQYF. The CDR3 DNA reads as TGTGCCAGCAGCTTAGAATCCTGGGAGCAGTACTTC. The genes are TRBV7-9 and TRBJ2-7; no clear D gene. V lost 1 base to trimming and J lost 7 bases, with 8 bases between them. CDR3 length: 12 residues. Germline loops: CDR1 SEHNR, CDR2 FQNEAQ (reference sequence). Drawing the rest from reference TRBV7-9 and TRBJ2-7, the complete variable domain is DTGVSQNPRHKITKRGQNVTFRCDPISEHNRLYWYRQTLGQGPEFLTYFQNEAQLEKSRLLSDRFSAERPKGSFSTLEIQRTEQGDSAMYLCASSLESWEQYFGPGTRLTVT.

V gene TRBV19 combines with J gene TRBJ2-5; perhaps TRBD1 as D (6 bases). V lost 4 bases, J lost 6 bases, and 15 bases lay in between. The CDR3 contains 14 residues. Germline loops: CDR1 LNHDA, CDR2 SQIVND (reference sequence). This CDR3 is CASSTGQPPKTQYF. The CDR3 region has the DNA TGTGCCAGTAGTACGGGACAACCCCCAAAGACCCAGTACTTC.

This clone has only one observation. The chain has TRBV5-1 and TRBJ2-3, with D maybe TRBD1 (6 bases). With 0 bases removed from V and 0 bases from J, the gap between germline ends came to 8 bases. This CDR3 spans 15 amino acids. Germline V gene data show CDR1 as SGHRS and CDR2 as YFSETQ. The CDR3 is CASSLAGASTDTQYF. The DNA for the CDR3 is TGCGCCAGCAGCTTGGCAGGGGCTAGCACAGATACGCAGTATTTT.

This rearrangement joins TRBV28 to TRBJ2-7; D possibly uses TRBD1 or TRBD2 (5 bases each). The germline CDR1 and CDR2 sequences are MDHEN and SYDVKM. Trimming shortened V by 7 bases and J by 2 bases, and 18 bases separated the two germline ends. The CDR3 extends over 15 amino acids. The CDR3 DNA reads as TGTGCCAGCACCCCCGGGGCTCACGTTACCTACGAGCAGTACTTC. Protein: CASTPGAHVTYEQYF.

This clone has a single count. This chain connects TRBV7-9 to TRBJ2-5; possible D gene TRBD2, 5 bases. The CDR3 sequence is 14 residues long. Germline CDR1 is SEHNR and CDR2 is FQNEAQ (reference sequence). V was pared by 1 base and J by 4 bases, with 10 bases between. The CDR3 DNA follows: TGTGCCAGCAGCTTAGTTCCGGGATCAGAGACCCAGTACTTC. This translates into CASSLVPGSETQYF.

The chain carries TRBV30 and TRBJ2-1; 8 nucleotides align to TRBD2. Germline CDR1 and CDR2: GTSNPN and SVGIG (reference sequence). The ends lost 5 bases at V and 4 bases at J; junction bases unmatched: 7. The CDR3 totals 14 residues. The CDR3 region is CAWARSGSYNEQFF. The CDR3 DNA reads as TGTGCCTGGGCCCGAAGCGGGAGTTACAATGAGCAGTTCTTC.

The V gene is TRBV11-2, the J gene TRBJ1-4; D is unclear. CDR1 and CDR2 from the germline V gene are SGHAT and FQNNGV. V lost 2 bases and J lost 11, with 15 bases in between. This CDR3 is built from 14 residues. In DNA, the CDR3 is TGTGCCAGCAGCTTAAGTACCGGCGGGCCTAAACTGTTTTTT. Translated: CASSLSTGGPKLFF.

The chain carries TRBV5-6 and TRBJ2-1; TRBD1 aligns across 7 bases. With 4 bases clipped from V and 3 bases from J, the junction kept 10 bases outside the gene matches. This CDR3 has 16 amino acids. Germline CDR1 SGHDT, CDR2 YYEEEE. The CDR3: CASSQVGDRDYNEQFF. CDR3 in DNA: TGTGCCAGCAGCCAGGTGGGTGACAGGGACTACAATGAGCAGTTCTTC.